Listed below are T cell receptor beta chains from one sample, sequenced in a study of cytotoxic CD8 clonotypes in ibrutinib-treated CLL. Clones were read by immunoSEQ multiplex PCR, and TCRdb kept only the in-frame ones, dropping some. Of around 310,000 clones in the sample, approximately 80% were seen once. This specimen consisted of PBMCs, obtained before ibrutinib treatment. The receptors stem from a human donor with chronic lymphocytic leukemia. Each CDR3 is given with its conserved first and last residue. Each record gives: V gene, D gene, J gene, clone size, CDR3 DNA, CDR3 protein. D genes are given only for firm matches. Only some rows state a clone size, as once, few, many or a class for expanded clones.

TRBV5-6	TRBD1	TRBJ2-7	-	TGTGCCACCATTAAATCGGGACAGACGGGCGAGCAGTACTTC	CATIKSGQTGEQYF
TRBV7-8	-	TRBJ2-2	-	TGTGCCAGCAGCTCGAGGGGCGGACTATCGAACACCGGGGAGCTGTTTTTT	CASSSRGGLSNTGELFF
TRBV7-6	-	TRBJ1-1	-	TGTGCCAGCAGCTTAACTGCGGGGATGAACACTGAAGCTTTCTTT	CASSLTAGMNTEAFF
TRBV25-1	TRBD2	TRBJ2-3	-	TGTGCCAGCAGTGACCTCGGACTAGCCACCCGCACAGATACGCAGTATTTT	CASSDLGLATRTDTQYF
TRBV18	-	TRBJ2-5	many	TGTGCCAGCTCACCGGGACGGTTGAACCAAGAGACCCAGTACTTC	CASSPGRLNQETQYF
TRBV18	-	TRBJ2-5	once	TGTGCCAGCTCACCAGAGACTGAGACCCAGTACTTC	CASSPETETQYF
TRBV19	-	TRBJ1-2	-	TGTGCCAGTAGTATTCAACAGGACATATATGACAACTATGGCTACACCTTC	CASSIQQDIYDNYGYTF
TRBV27	-	TRBJ2-1	-	TGTGCCAGCAGTTCGGACAGACTGAATGAGCAGTTCTTC	CASSSDRLNEQFF
TRBV27	TRBD2	TRBJ2-1	-	TGTGCCAGCAGTCGTCGACTAGCGGGATCCTACAATGAGCAGTTCTTC	CASSRRLAGSYNEQFF
TRBV19	TRBD2	TRBJ2-7	-	TGTGCCAGTAGTATATTGGCCCCCGGGCACGCTAGCGGGAGAGGCTACGAGCAGTACTTC	CASSILAPGHASGRGYEQYF
TRBV5-1	TRBD1	TRBJ2-5	-	TGCGCCAGCAGGGCAGGGACAGGTCAAGAGACCCAGTACTTC	CASRAGTGQETQYF
TRBV5-1	TRBD2	TRBJ2-1	-	TGCGCCAGCAGCTTACTAGCGGGAAGCAATGAGCAGTTCTTC	CASSLLAGSNEQFF
TRBV5-6	-	TRBJ1-1	-	TGTGCCAGCAGTGTAGGGAACACTGAAGCTTTCTTT	CASSVGNTEAFF
TRBV13	-	TRBJ2-1	-	TGTGCCAGCACTAGCGTATCCTACAATGAGCAGTTCTTC	CASTSVSYNEQFF
TRBV5-1	TRBD2	TRBJ2-7	-	TGCGCCAGCAGCTTGGCCGCTAGCGGGAGTGGGTCCTACGAGCAGTACTTC	CASSLAASGSGSYEQYF
TRBV7-2	-	TRBJ2-5	-	TGTGCCAGCAGCCTACAGGGAACTGTGGAGACCCAGTACTTC	CASSLQGTVETQYF
TRBV19	-	TRBJ2-7	once	TGTGCCAGTAGTATAGACACGCAGCCGGGCCTGAGGAACGAGCAGTACTTC	CASSIDTQPGLRNEQYF
TRBV5-4	-	TRBJ1-2	-	TGTGCCAGCAGTTATGCCGATATCTATGGCTACACCTTC	CASSYADIYGYTF
TRBV5-4	-	TRBJ2-7	-	TGTGCCAGCAGCTTGGGATCTGGGAGCTCCTACGAGCAGTACTTC	CASSLGSGSSYEQYF
TRBV15	-	TRBJ2-2	-	TGTGCCACCAGCAGAGATATACCTAGGGTAAATTTCAACACCGGGGAGCTGTTTTTT	CATSRDIPRVNFNTGELFF
TRBV15	TRBD1	TRBJ2-5	-	TGTGCCACCAGGGCGGGACAGGGGGTTCTAGAGACCCAGTACTTC	CATRAGQGVLETQYF
TRBV19	-	TRBJ1-5	few	TGTGCCAGTAAAGATTGGTCGAGGGTCGGACAGCCCCAGCATTTT	CASKDWSRVGQPQHF
TRBV6-6	TRBD1	TRBJ1-1	-	TGTGCCAGCAGTTACTTAACAGGGGGCGTTGAAGCTTTCTTT	CASSYLTGGVEAFF
TRBV28	-	TRBJ2-7	once	TGTGCCAGCACCGGACTACATTCTTTCTACGAGCAGTACTTC	CASTGLHSFYEQYF